The sample holds one count of the clone carrying this TCR beta chain. The authors' processing: Nucleated cell counts were estimated from reference gene primer amplification. Sequenced by immunoSEQ multiplex PCR; TCRdb stores in-frame clones only, minus some. V, J and clone size are those of that table, while D and trimming were read from the DNA. The sample has some 400,000 clones; more than 75% are singletons. Germline V lookup: CDR1 SNHLY, CDR2 FYNNEI. Trimming left V 5 bases short and J 0 bases short, with 17 bases between. This CDR3 spans 17 amino acids. The record originates from a study of blood T cell repertoires in COVID-19. Living in 24 US areas, the participants were between about 18 and 95 years of age.

The V and J genes are TRBV2 and TRBJ1-5; D may be TRBD1 (6 bases). The specimen was PBMCs or T cells enriched from blood (not recorded which). The sequence was collected from a young man who had recovered from COVID-19. The CDR3, as DNA: TGTGCCAGCAGTAGTGCCTCCGGGACAAATAGCAATCAGCCCCAGCATTTT. Translated, it gives CASSSASGTNSNQPQHF.